The TCR beta chain described here comes from a study of T cells after yellow fever vaccination. Broader study findings: The study re-detected most primary-vaccination clones after the booster (around 96% CD4, just over 85% CD8).

Germline V lookup: CDR1 MNHEY, CDR2 SVGAGI. This CDR3 comprises 16 residues. The V and J ends lost 8 bases and 0 bases respectively, with 19 bases between them. This clonotype was seen ten or more times. Its target is not known. TCRdb used MiXCR to reprocess the 5' RACE reads, holding one entry per CDR3 protein. The data hold roughly 250,000 distinct CDR3 sequences, with under 15% observed a single time. The sequence was collected from a man under 40 who received the YFV17D yellow fever vaccine. Sequencing was performed on CD4+ T cells sorted from PBMCs, taken 45 days after the yellow fever booster vaccination. The V gene is TRBV6-5, the J gene TRBJ1-1; tentatively, D is TRBD1 (6 bases). This chain's CDR3 is CASFRGEGHLNTEAFF. The DNA of the CDR3 is TGTGCCAGCTTCCGCGGGGAGGGACACCTGAACACTGAAGCTTTCTTT.